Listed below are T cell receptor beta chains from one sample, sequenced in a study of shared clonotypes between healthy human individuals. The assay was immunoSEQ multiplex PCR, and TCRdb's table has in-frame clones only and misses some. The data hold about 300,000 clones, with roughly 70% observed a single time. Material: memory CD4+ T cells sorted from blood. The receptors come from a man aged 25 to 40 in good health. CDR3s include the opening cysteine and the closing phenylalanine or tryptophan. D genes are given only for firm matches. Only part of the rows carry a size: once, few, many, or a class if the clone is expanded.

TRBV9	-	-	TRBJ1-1	CASNPGLGGEGTEAFF	TGTGCCAGCAATCCAGGGCTCGGAGGCGAGGGGACTGAAGCTTTCTTT
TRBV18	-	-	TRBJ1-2	CASSPDWTAVYGYTF	TGTGCCAGCTCACCCGACTGGACAGCCGTCTATGGCTACACCTTC
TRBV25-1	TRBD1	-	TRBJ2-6	CASSGVTGGSGANVLTF	TGTGCCAGCAGTGGGGTCACAGGGGGGTCTGGGGCCAACGTCCTGACTTTC
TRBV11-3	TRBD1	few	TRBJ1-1	CASSLAAGTGAAFF	TGTGCCAGCAGCTTAGCGGCGGGGACAGGCGCCGCTTTCTTT
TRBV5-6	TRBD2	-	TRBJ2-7	CASSAGLAARGEQYF	TGTGCCAGCAGCGCCGGACTAGCGGCCCGGGGCGAGCAGTACTTC
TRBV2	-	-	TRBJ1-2	CASPGRTETYGYTF	TGTGCCTCTCCCGGGAGGACGGAGACCTATGGCTACACCTTC
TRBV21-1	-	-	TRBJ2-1	CASKIGAPSGYEQFF	TGTGCCAGCAAGATAGGGGCTCCGTCGGGGTATGAGCAGTTCTTC
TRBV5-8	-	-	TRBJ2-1	CASSLGGTGNEQFF	TGTGCCAGCAGCTTGGGTGGAACGGGCAATGAGCAGTTCTTC
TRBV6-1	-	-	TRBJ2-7	CASRAGGSAYEQYF	TGTGCCAGCAGGGCAGGGGGGTCAGCCTACGAGCAGTACTTC
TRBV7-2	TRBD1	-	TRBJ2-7	CASSLDSGGINYEQYF	TGTGCCAGCAGCTTAGATTCAGGGGGCATTAACTACGAGCAGTACTTC
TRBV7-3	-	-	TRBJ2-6	CASSLMGPQSSGANVLTF	TGTGCCAGCAGCTTAATGGGGCCTCAAAGCTCTGGGGCCAACGTCCTGACTTTC
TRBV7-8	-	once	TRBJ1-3	CASSLVVEGTPGNTIYF	TGTGCCAGCAGCTTAGTGGTAGAAGGAACCCCTGGAAACACCATATATTTT
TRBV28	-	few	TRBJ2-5	CASSSPETQYF	TGTGCCAGCAGCTCTCCGGAGACCCAGTACTTC
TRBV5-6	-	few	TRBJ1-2	CASSLVEGDYGYTF	TGTGCCAGCAGCTTGGTTGAAGGGGACTATGGCTACACCTTC
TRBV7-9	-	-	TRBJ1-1	CASSSGGGRNTEAFF	TGTGCCAGCAGCTCGGGCGGGGGACGGAACACTGAAGCTTTCTTT
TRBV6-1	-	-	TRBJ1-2	CASSERRNYGYTF	TGTGCCAGCAGTGAGAGGAGAAACTATGGCTACACCTTC
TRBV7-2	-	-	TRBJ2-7	CASSLDRRSSYEQYF	TGTGCCAGCAGCCTGGATCGGCGTAGCTCCTACGAGCAGTACTTC